This is a list of T cell receptor beta chains from one sample in a study of blood T cell repertoires in COVID-19. Data came from immunoSEQ multiplex PCR; TCRdb stores just in-frame clones and leaves some out. The data show more than 150,000 clones, more than 75% seen once. Source material: PBMCs or T cells enriched from blood (not recorded which). These receptors originate from a woman aged 45-65 years who had recovered from COVID-19. CDR3s include the opening cysteine and the closing phenylalanine or tryptophan. D genes are given only for firm matches. Only some rows state a clone size, as once, few, many or a class for expanded clones.

v_gene: TRBV10-2; d_gene: NA; abundance: NA; j_gene: TRBJ2-7; len: 18; CDR3nt: TGCGCCAGCAGTGAGGCGGGTCTTCGTAAGGGCCGCTCCTACGAGCAGTACTTC; CDR3aa: CASSEAGLRKGRSYEQYF
v_gene: TRBV5-8; d_gene: NA; abundance: NA; j_gene: TRBJ2-7; len: 14; CDR3nt: TGTGCCAGCAGCTTGCGGGGAACTCGTAACGAGCAGTACTTC; CDR3aa: CASSLRGTRNEQYF
v_gene: TRBV5-1; d_gene: TRBD1; abundance: NA; j_gene: TRBJ2-2; len: 13; CDR3nt: TGCGCCACCGGGACAGGGACGGCCGGGGAGCTGTTTTTT; CDR3aa: CATGTGTAGELFF
v_gene: TRBV7-9; d_gene: NA; abundance: once; j_gene: TRBJ1-1; len: 15; CDR3nt: TGTGCCAGCAGCTCCCAGACAGGAATGAACACTGAAGCTTTCTTT; CDR3aa: CASSSQTGMNTEAFF
v_gene: TRBV28; d_gene: NA; abundance: NA; j_gene: TRBJ1-1; len: 12; CDR3nt: TGTGCCAGCAGTGCGGACACCCTTAAAGCTTTCTTT; CDR3aa: CASSADTLKAFF
v_gene: TRBV2; d_gene: TRBD2; abundance: once; j_gene: TRBJ2-5; len: 14; CDR3nt: TGTGCCAGAAGGAAACTAGCGGAGCAAGAGACCCAGTACTTC; CDR3aa: CARRKLAEQETQYF
v_gene: TRBV7-9; d_gene: NA; abundance: NA; j_gene: TRBJ2-2; len: 14; CDR3nt: TGTGCCAGCAGCTCGGCGGTGGGCACCGGGGAGCTGTTTTTT; CDR3aa: CASSSAVGTGELFF
v_gene: TRBV13; d_gene: NA; abundance: many; j_gene: TRBJ2-7; len: 13; CDR3nt: TGTGCCAGCAGCTCCGCAGGGACCTACGAGCAGTACTTC; CDR3aa: CASSSAGTYEQYF
v_gene: TRBV11-1; d_gene: TRBD2; abundance: few; j_gene: TRBJ2-1; len: 15; CDR3nt: TGTGCCAGCAGCTCCCGACTAGCGGGGGTGAATGAGCAGTTCTTC; CDR3aa: CASSSRLAGVNEQFF
v_gene: TRBV28; d_gene: NA; abundance: NA; j_gene: TRBJ2-3; len: 13; CDR3nt: TGTGCCAGCAGGGACAGCCGCACAGATACGCAGTATTTT; CDR3aa: CASRDSRTDTQYF